One sample yielded the 6 T cell receptor beta chains listed below, sequenced in a study of control samples from healthy donors and cancer patients. Profiling relied on immunoSEQ multiplex PCR, and the TCRdb table lists in-frame clones only, not all of them. The table lists fewer than 250,000 clones, with around 2% in the top ten. The specimen sequenced was blood. Source of these receptors: a woman aged 25 to 39 in good health.

CDR3 coding DNA: TGTGCCAGCAGCGCGGGACAGGGCGGAAACACCATATATTTT. Protein product: CASSAGQGGNTIYF. J is TRBJ1-3 and V is TRBV5-5, with TRBD1 identical over 9 bases. The ends lost 4 bases at V and 4 bases at J; junction bases unmatched: 3. This CDR3 comprises 14 residues. Germline values: CDR1 SGHKS, CDR2 YYEKEE (reference sequence).

The genes are TRBV4-2 and TRBJ2-7; perhaps TRBD1 as D (5 bases). V gave up 1 base and J gave up 2 bases, with 9 bases separating them. Germline V CDR1 and CDR2: LGHNA, YNFKEQ. The CDR3 is 14 residues long. The CDR3 sequence is CASSQGRGTYEQYF. CDR3 sequence (DNA): TGTGCCAGCAGCCAAGGAAGGGGAACCTACGAGCAGTACTTC.

This sequence joins TRBV9 and TRBJ1-2; 8 bases match TRBD1. The CDR3 spans 18 residues. Germline V gives CDR1 SGDLS, CDR2 YYNGEE. With 3 bases clipped from V and 4 bases from J, the junction kept 17 bases outside the gene matches. The chain's CDR3 is CASSGQRTGLHGGYGYTF. Here the CDR3 DNA reads TGTGCCAGCAGCGGACAAAGGACAGGGCTTCATGGAGGCTATGGCTACACCTTC.

This sequence joins TRBV12-3 or TRBV12-4 and TRBJ1-5; D is unclear. Trimming left V 4 bases short and J 7 bases short, with 11 bases between. The CDR3 extends over 13 amino acids. The CDR3 DNA is TGTGCCAGCAGTTCTGAACAGAAACAGCCCCAGCATTTT. It specifies CASSSEQKQPQHF.

The V and J genes are TRBV6-5 and TRBJ1-2; no definite D call. V was shortened by 7 bases and J by 5 bases, with 8 bases between the two germline ends. Looked up from germline, CDR1 is MNHEY and CDR2 is SVGAGI. CDR3 size: 11 residues. The CDR3: CASTHAYGYTF. In DNA form, the CDR3 reads TGTGCCAGCACGCACGCATATGGCTACACCTTC.

The chain is built from TRBV6-5 and TRBJ1-5, with D possibly matching TRBD1 (5 bases). The germline V gene has CDR1 MNHEY and CDR2 SVGAGI. Trimming took 6 bases from V and 0 from J, leaving 12 bases between them. The CDR3 totals 15 residues. In DNA form, the CDR3 reads TGTGCCAGCAGGATGGACACTTATAGCAATCAGCCCCAGCATTTT. This gives the protein CASRMDTYSNQPQHF.